One sample yielded the 15 T cell receptor beta chains listed below, sequenced in a study of beta chain features in type 1 diabetes. General study points: TCRB CDR3s from Type 1 diabetes patients were moderately but significantly shorter in all four CD4+ subsets.

These receptors have no identified antigens. The investigators reverse transcribed all of the isolated RNA, so they sequenced expressed TCRB transcripts. Libraries were prepared by immunoSEQ multiplex PCR; TCRdb keeps only in-frame clonotypes and omits some of them. The sample carries some 360,000 clones, 8.5% to 10% recorded once. The sequenced sample was central memory CD4+ T cells from blood. The receptors shown here come from a man aged 25-45 years with type 1 diabetes.

The chain has TRBV7-9 and TRBJ1-2, with D perhaps matching TRBD1 (6 bases). The length of the CDR3 is 15 residues. Germline V lookup: CDR1 SEHNR, CDR2 FQNEAQ (reference sequence). V shed 4 bases and J shed 7 bases, with 19 bases lying between them. The CDR3 DNA follows: TGTGCCAGCAGCTCACAGGGTAATGGTTTGAGTGGCTACACCTTC. It codes for CASSSQGNGLSGYTF.

In this sample, this clone turned up a few times. V and J are TRBV7-8 and TRBJ2-1; D is perhaps TRBD1 (5 bases). Germline CDR1 and CDR2: SGHVS and FQNEAQ. Trimming shortened V by 6 bases and J by 9 bases, and 18 bases separated the two germline ends. The CDR3 extends over 14 amino acids. The CDR3 here is CASRFPQGKGEQFF. CDR3 DNA sequence: TGTGCCAGCAGATTTCCCCAGGGTAAGGGTGAGCAGTTCTTC.

This clone occurred once. The chain couples TRBV7-3 to TRBJ2-5; tentatively, D is TRBD2 (5 bases). The germline V and J ends were trimmed by 5 bases and 2 bases, with 12 bases remaining between them. Looked up from germline, CDR1 is SGHTA and CDR2 is FQGTGA. This CDR3 is 14 amino acids long. As DNA, the CDR3 is TGTGCCAGCAGCGGATGGACGGGACAAGAGACCCAGTACTTC. It codes for CASSGWTGQETQYF.

This clone turned up a few times. V gene TRBV18 combines with J gene TRBJ2-7; D is possibly TRBD2 (5 bases). The ends were cut back, 0 bases at V and 3 bases at J, with 9 bases in the middle. The CDR3 extends over 14 amino acids. The V gene's germline CDR1 is KGHSH and CDR2 LQKENI. CDR3 coding DNA: TGTGCCAGCTCACCACCCACCGGGAACTACGAGCAGTACTTC. Amino acids: CASSPPTGNYEQYF. Full variable domain (remainder filled in from reference TRBV18 and TRBJ2-7): NAGVMQNPRHLVRRRGQEARLRCSPMKGHSHVYWYRQLPEEGLKFMVYLQKENIIDESGMPKERFSAEFPKEGPSILRIQQVVRGDSAAYFCASSPPTGNYEQYFGPGTRLTVT.

The genes are TRBV9 and TRBJ2-1, with 8 bases aligning to TRBD2. The germline V gene encodes CDR1 SGDLS and CDR2 YYNGEE. Unmatched junction bases numbered 12, after V lost 3 bases and J lost 10 bases. This CDR3 contains 15 residues. CDR3 amino acids: CASSERPGGSWEQFF. The DNA for the CDR3 is TGTGCCAGCAGCGAGAGGCCGGGAGGGTCTTGGGAGCAGTTCTTC.

The rearrangement joins TRBV4-2 to TRBJ2-5, with TRBD2 matching over 7 bases. The V segment lost 1 base and the J segment 5 bases; nucleotides outside the gene matches: 10. The CDR3 is 16 amino acids. From germline, CDR1 is LGHNA and CDR2 YNFKEQ. DNA for the CDR3: TGTGCCAGCAGCCAAGCCCGGGCCAGGGAGGGGGAGACCCAGTACTTC. This sequence encodes CASSQARAREGETQYF.

A word on this clone: Within the sample, other DNA sequences also encode this same CDR3. The rearrangement joins TRBV28 to TRBJ1-5, with D hard to call. Germline assignment: CDR1 MDHEN and CDR2 SYDVKM. This CDR3 region has 13 residues. V was clipped by 7 bases and J by 3 bases, with 10 bases between them. CDR3: CASTTGVNQPQHF. The CDR3 nucleotides are TGTGCCAGCACCACCGGCGTCAATCAGCCCCAGCATTTT. Complete variable domain (other parts from reference TRBV28 and TRBJ1-5): DVKVTQSSRYLVKRTGEKVFLECVQDMDHENMFWYRQDPGLGLRLIYFSYDVKMKEKGDIPEGYSVSREKKERFSLILESASTNQTSMYLCASTTGVNQPQHFGDGTRLSIL.

This clone was observed a handful of times. The chain carries TRBV9 and TRBJ2-1, with 9 bases matching TRBD1. V lost 3 bases, J lost 2 bases, and 6 bases stayed unmatched. CDR1 SGDLS and CDR2 YYNGEE come from the germline V gene. The CDR3 has 16 amino acids. In DNA, the CDR3 is TGTGCCAGCAGCGCGACCACAGGGGGCCCCTACAATGAGCAGTTCTTC. This encodes CASSATTGGPYNEQFF.

This clone was recorded a few times. The chain has TRBV29-1 and TRBJ1-5, with D unresolved. This CDR3 region has 12 residues. Deletions cut 7 bases from V and 5 bases from J, with 12 bases between. Germline assignment: CDR1 SQVTM and CDR2 ANQGSEA. The CDR3 sequence: CSAGELDQPQHF. The CDR3 DNA reads TGCAGCGCCGGGGAGCTCGATCAGCCCCAGCATTTT.

As concerns this clone: At one end the junction does not follow the germline gene, possibly because of a read error. This sequence joins TRBV6-5 and TRBJ2-7; TRBD1 agrees at 8 bases. CDR3 length equals 13 residues. The germline CDR1 and CDR2 sequences are MNHEY and SVGAGI. The CDR3 is CAISHTGGYEQYF. The CDR3 nucleotides read TGTGCCATCAGTCATACAGGGGGCTACGAGCAGTACTTC.

The chain carries TRBV7-6 and TRBJ2-7, with 8 bases aligning to TRBD1. This CDR3 has 15 residues. The germline CDR1 and CDR2 sequences are SGHVS and FNYEAQ. The V gene end was trimmed by 5 bases and the J gene end by 4 bases; junction bases not matched to a gene: 10. The CDR3 sequence is CASSPGQGLGYEQYF. CDR3 bases: TGTGCCAGCAGCCCCGGACAGGGCTTAGGGTACGAGCAGTACTTC.

This clone was counted a few times. This chain connects TRBV7-7 to TRBJ2-5, with a tentative D call TRBD1 (5 bases). Germline V gene lookup returns CDR1 SSHAT and CDR2 FNYEAQ (reference sequence). CDR3 length equals 15 residues. With 1 base removed from V and 4 bases from J, the gap between germline ends came to 13 bases. CDR3 DNA sequence: TGTGCCAGCAGCTTAGGGCAGGGTATCGGAGAGACCCAGTACTTC. This sequence encodes CASSLGQGIGETQYF. Looking up the rest from reference TRBV7-7 and TRBJ2-5 gives the full variable domain: GAGVSQSPRYKVTKRGQDVTLRCDPISSHATLYWYQQALGQGPEFLTYFNYEAQPDKSGLPSDRFSAERPEGSISTLTIQRTEQRDSAMYRCASSLGQGIGETQYFGPGTRLLVL.

At least ten counts were recorded for this clone. The V and J genes are TRBV7-9 and TRBJ2-7; the D call may be TRBD1 or TRBD2 (6 bases each). V shed 3 bases and J shed 0 bases, with 21 bases lying between them. CDR3 length equals 18 residues. The V gene's germline CDR1 is SEHNR and CDR2 FQNEAQ (reference sequence). The DNA of the CDR3 is TGTGCCAGCAGCTTCATATCCTTCGGGGGCCTACCCTCCTACGAGCAGTACTTC. This sequence encodes CASSFISFGGLPSYEQYF.

This chain links TRBV7-9 with TRBJ2-5; D may match TRBD1 or TRBD2 (6 bases each). This CDR3 is 14 amino acids long. From germline, CDR1 is SEHNR and CDR2 FQNEAQ (reference sequence). V was clipped by 5 bases and J by 5 bases, with 15 bases between them. The CDR3 region has the DNA TGTGCCAGCAGCCCGAACGGGGGCGCCGAGACCCAGTACTTC. The encoded protein is CASSPNGGAETQYF.

A few counts support this clone. This chain connects TRBV5-1 to TRBJ2-7; a weak D match, TRBD2 (6 bases). With 4 bases removed from V and 3 bases from J, the gap between germline ends came to 14 bases. CDR1 is SGHRS and CDR2 is YFSETQ in the germline V gene. The CDR3 totals 14 residues. CDR3 protein: CASSAGRGGYEQYF. CDR3 in DNA: TGCGCCAGCAGCGCGGGACGGGGTGGCTACGAGCAGTACTTC. The full variable domain, its missing parts supplied by reference TRBV5-1 and TRBJ2-7, is KAGVTQTPRYLIKTRGQQVTLSCSPISGHRSVSWYQQTPGQGLQFLFEYFSETQRNKGNFPGRFSGRQFSNSRSEMNVSTLELGDSALYLCASSAGRGGYEQYFGPGTRLTVT.